This T cell receptor (beta chain) was captured in a study of human T cells and chemical hapten exposure. RNA extraction used unfractionated whole blood as the source of total RNA. The ends were cut back, 0 bases at V and 0 bases at J, with 6 bases in the middle. The CDR3 is 15 amino acids. Germline CDR1 reads ENHRY; CDR2 reads SYGVKD. Via MiXCR, TCRdb re-called the 5' RACE reads, giving one row per CDR3 protein. The data contain more than 140,000 distinct CDR3 sequences, 4.1% of them singletons. This clonotype has a count of ten or more. This chain joins TRBV10-3 and TRBJ2-1, with D uncertain. The receptor was isolated from a female donor in good health. CDR3 nucleotide sequence: TGTGCCATCAGTGAGTCCGCCAGCTCCTACAATGAGCAGTTCTTC. It codes for CAISESASSYNEQFF.